These T cell receptor beta chains were read from a single sample in a study of post-analysis software for immune sequencing data. A single record per CDR3 protein comes from TCRdb applying MiXCR to the PCR reads. The sample yields roughly 200,000 distinct CDR3 sequences, approximately 29% seen once. Sequencing was carried out using blood. The receptors originated from a girl aged 2-17 years with multiple sclerosis. The CDR3 runs from the conserved cysteine through the conserved F or W. The D gene is left open where the match is weak. Size values are once, few and many counts, or a class for expanded clones, and some rows have none.

cdr3_nt | cdr3_aa | v_call | clone_size | d_call | j_call
TGTGCCAGCAGTGAACAGAAAAGCAATCAGCCCCAGCATTTT | CASSEQKSNQPQHF | TRBV2 | . | . | TRBJ1-5
TGCAGTGCCACCACAGGGAGTAACACCTTC | CSATTGSNTF | TRBV20-1 | many | . | TRBJ1-2
TGTGCCTGGGCACAAATGGCAGGGCGGTCGGAGCTGTTTTTT | CAWAQMAGRSELFF | TRBV30 | . | . | TRBJ2-2
TGTGCCAGCAGTTCAGAAATGAACACTGAAGCTTTCTTT | CASSSEMNTEAFF | TRBV12-3/TRBV12-4 | many | . | TRBJ1-1
TGTGCCAGCTCACCGTCCAGGGGTGACGAGCAGTACTTC | CASSPSRGDEQYF | TRBV18 | many | . | TRBJ2-7
TGTGCCAGCAGTGAGCGTGGGCCAACTAGCACAGATACGCAGTATTTT | CASSERGPTSTDTQYF | TRBV2 | few | . | TRBJ2-3
TGCAGTGCTCTCCGGGTAGCGGGGTCAACAGATACGCAGTATTTT | CSALRVAGSTDTQYF | TRBV20-1 | . | TRBD2 | TRBJ2-3
TGTGCCAGCAGGCGTAACATGAACACTGAAGCTTTCTTT | CASRRNMNTEAFF | TRBV7-2 | few | . | TRBJ1-1
TGTGCCAGCAGCTTAGTTACACAGGGGGAACGGACCCAGTACTTC | CASSLVTQGERTQYF | TRBV11-2 | few | TRBD1 | TRBJ2-5
TGTGCCAGCAGCCGACTAGCGTCGAGCTCCTACAATGAGCAGTTCTTC | CASSRLASSSYNEQFF | TRBV7-6 | many | TRBD2 | TRBJ2-1
TGCGCCAGCAGCCAAGGTATAGCGACTACCTACAATGAGCAGTTCTTC | CASSQGIATTYNEQFF | TRBV4-1 | many | . | TRBJ2-1
TGTGCCAGCAGTATGGACGGGGCAGGGGAGACCCAGTACTTC | CASSMDGAGETQYF | TRBV2 | many | . | TRBJ2-5
TGTGCCGGAACAGGGACCGGGCCGCACTACGAGCAGTACTTC | CAGTGTGPHYEQYF | TRBV7-9 | few | . | TRBJ2-7
TGTGCCAGCAGTTCTGGTTTGGCACCCCTCCACTTT | CASSSGLAPLHF | TRBV12-3/TRBV12-4 | many | . | TRBJ1-6
TGCAGTGCTAGGGGCGACACTAAAGAGACCCAGTACTTC | CSARGDTKETQYF | TRBV20-1 | many | . | TRBJ2-5
TGTGCCAGCAGTTCGTCACCTACCGGGACTAGCTCCGGGCAGTACTTC | CASSSSPTGTSSGQYF | TRBV27 | . | TRBD2 | TRBJ2-7
TGTGCCAGCAGTTTGGGACGGCCCTCCTACAATGAGCAGTTCTTC | CASSLGRPSYNEQFF | TRBV28 | many | . | TRBJ2-1
TGTGCCAGCTCACCACGAGGGGCACGGGATGATGGCTACACCTTC | CASSPRGARDDGYTF | TRBV18 | few | . | TRBJ1-2
TGTGCCAGCAGCTTCGGCGGGATGAACGCCTACAATGAGCAGTACTTC | CASSFGGMNAYNEQYF | TRBV7-8 | few | . | TRBJ2-7
TGCAGTGCTAGGGACAGGCTAGCCTACAATGAGCAGTTCTTC | CSARDRLAYNEQFF | TRBV20-1 | many | TRBD1 | TRBJ2-1
TGTGCCAGCAGCCAAGATGACCTCGGGCTAGCGGAACCCTACGAGCAGTACTTC | CASSQDDLGLAEPYEQYF | TRBV4-2 | many | TRBD2 | TRBJ2-7
TGTGCCAGCGACAGGGGGCTGGGGGGCTACACCTTC | CASDRGLGGYTF | TRBV5-6 | many | TRBD1 | TRBJ1-2
TGTGCCAGCAGTTCTAATAGCGGGACAGGACTATACGAGCAGTACTTC | CASSSNSGTGLYEQYF | TRBV12-3/TRBV12-4 | many | . | TRBJ2-7
TGTGCCAGCAGTCCGACGACAATCGGGAACACTGAAGCTTTCTTT | CASSPTTIGNTEAFF | TRBV6-6 | . | . | TRBJ1-1
TGTGCCAGCAGCTCTGGGACAGCGGCCTATGGCTACACCTTC | CASSSGTAAYGYTF | TRBV7-6 | . | TRBD1 | TRBJ1-2
TGTACCACCAGCAACCGACTAGCGAAGCAGTACTTC | CTTSNRLAKQYF | TRBV15 | . | TRBD2 | TRBJ2-7
TGCAGTGCTAGAGGGGATCAGCGTAGAGACTCCTACGAGCAGTACTTC | CSARGDQRRDSYEQYF | TRBV20-1 | few | . | TRBJ2-7
TGTGCCAGCAGTTTTTGGGGAGCCGAAGCTTTCTTT | CASSFWGAEAFF | TRBV27 | many | . | TRBJ1-1
TGTGCCAGCAGTTTACTGGGGGGGAATGAGCAGTTCTTC | CASSLLGGNEQFF | TRBV12-3/TRBV12-4 | many | TRBD2 | TRBJ2-1
TGTGCCAGCAGTTTGAGGACAGGGGGCTTGGGCAAGCAGTACTTC | CASSLRTGGLGKQYF | TRBV28 | . | TRBD1 | TRBJ2-7
TGTGCCAGCAGCCCAACCAATCCTGAAGCTTTCTTT | CASSPTNPEAFF | TRBV11-1 | few | . | TRBJ1-1
TGCGCCAGCAGCTTGGAATCAACAAGCACAGATACGCAGTATTTT | CASSLESTSTDTQYF | TRBV5-1 | few | . | TRBJ2-3